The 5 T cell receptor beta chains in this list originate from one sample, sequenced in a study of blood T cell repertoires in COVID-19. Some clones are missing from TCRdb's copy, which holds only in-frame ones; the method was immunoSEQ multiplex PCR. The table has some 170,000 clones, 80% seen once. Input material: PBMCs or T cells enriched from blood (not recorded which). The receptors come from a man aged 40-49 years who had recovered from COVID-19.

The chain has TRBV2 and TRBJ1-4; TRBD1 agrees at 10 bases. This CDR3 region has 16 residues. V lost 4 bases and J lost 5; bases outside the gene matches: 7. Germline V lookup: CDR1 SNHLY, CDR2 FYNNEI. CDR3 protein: CASSGPRQGANEKLFF. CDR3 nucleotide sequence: TGTGCCAGCAGTGGGCCACGACAGGGGGCGAATGAAAAACTGTTTTTT.

The CDR3 reads CASRPLGGYGYTF. The CDR3 bases are TGTGCCAGCAGACCTCTGGGGGGATATGGCTACACCTTC. The V call is TRBV7-9, the J call TRBJ1-2, with D maybe TRBD1 (5 bases). Trimming took 6 bases from V and 5 from J, leaving 13 bases between them. The CDR3 covers 13 residues. The germline CDR1 and CDR2 sequences are SEHNR and FQNEAQ (reference sequence).

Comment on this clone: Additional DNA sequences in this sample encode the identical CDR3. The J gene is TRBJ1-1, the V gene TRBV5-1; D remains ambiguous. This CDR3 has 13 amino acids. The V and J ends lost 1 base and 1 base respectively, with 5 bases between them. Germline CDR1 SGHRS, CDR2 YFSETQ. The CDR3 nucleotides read TGCGCCAGCAGCTTGACAGAGAACACTGAAGCTTTCTTT. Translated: CASSLTENTEAFF.

The CDR3 DNA is TGTGCCACCAGTGATTTCTTGAGTACCCACAATGAGCAGTTCTTC. It specifies CATSDFLSTHNEQFF. The chain joins TRBV24-1 to TRBJ2-1, with no clear D. Looked up from germline, CDR1 is KGHDR and CDR2 is SFDVKD. V was clipped by 1 base and J by 5 bases, with 11 bases between them. The CDR3 has 15 amino acids.

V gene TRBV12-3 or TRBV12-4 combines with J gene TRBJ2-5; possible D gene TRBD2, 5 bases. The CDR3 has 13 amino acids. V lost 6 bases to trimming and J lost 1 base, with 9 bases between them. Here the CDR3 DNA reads TGTGCCAGCAGCACCGGGATCCAAGAGACCCAGTACTTC. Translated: CASSTGIQETQYF.